The 23 T cell receptor beta chains presented below share a single source sample, sequenced in a study of cytomegalovirus exposure and HLA in healthy donors (dated by TCRdb to about 2017). The library relied on the immunoSEQ multiplex PCR assay. A mixture of 60 forward primers for TCR Vbeta segments and 13 reverse primers for TCR Jbeta segments was used in the multiplex PCR. The clones in this table, taken by TCRdb from immuneACCESS, are in-frame only. Not every clone is retained; where verified, under half of the shortfall comes from an unresolved V gene, and the cause of the rest is unknown. Counted in this sample were around 79,000 clones; 65% to 85% of them appeared once. The ten largest clonotypes hold 15% to 20% of the sample. The sample comprised PBMCs. The receptors originated from a woman between 40 and 50 years old in good health and CMV-seropositive.

This rearrangement joins TRBV5-1 to TRBJ2-1, with 7 bases matching TRBD2. The trim removed 1 base at V and 7 bases at J, leaving 11 bases unmatched. The CDR3 is 16 residues long. In germline, CDR1 is SGHRS, CDR2 YFSETQ. The DNA for the CDR3 is TGCGCCAGCAGCTTGATTGCGGGAGAAACACAAAATGAGCAGTTCTTC. Translation: CASSLIAGETQNEQFF.

V and J are TRBV19 and TRBJ1-1, with 7 bases that match TRBD1. V trimming: 6 bases; J trimming: 0 bases; junction bases outside the gene matches: 4. The CDR3 length is 14 residues. The germline gives CDR1 LNHDA, CDR2 SQIVND (reference sequence). CDR3 sequence: CASRLTGMNTEAFF. Here the CDR3 DNA reads TGTGCCAGTAGACTGACAGGGATGAACACTGAAGCTTTCTTT.

CDR3 region: CASRRTSGELFF. CDR3 nucleotides: TGTGCCAGCAGGAGAACCTCCGGGGAGCTGTTTTTT. The V and J genes are TRBV11-3 and TRBJ2-2, with D uncertain. V lost 6 bases and J 6 bases, leaving 8 bases between the germline ends. The CDR3 has 12 residues. The germline V gene has CDR1 SGHNT and CDR2 YENEEA. Combining the CDR3 with reference TRBV11-3 and TRBJ2-2 gives the whole variable domain EAGVVQSPRYKIIEKKQPVAFWCNPISGHNTLYWYLQNLGQGPELLIRYENEEAVDDSQLPKDRFSAERLKGVDSTLKIQPAELGDSAVYLCASRRTSGELFFGEGSRLTVL.

This chain joins TRBV6-5 and TRBJ2-1; TRBD1 matches 8 bases. V lost 2 bases and J lost 4; bases outside the gene matches: 1. This CDR3 region has 14 residues. Germline CDR1 MNHEY, CDR2 SVGAGI. For the CDR3, the DNA is TGTGCCAGCAGTTACGACAGGGGTTACAATGAGCAGTTCTTC. The encoded protein is CASSYDRGYNEQFF.

The chain couples TRBV30 to TRBJ2-7, with D perhaps TRBD1 (6 bases). Germline V gene lookup returns CDR1 GTSNPN and CDR2 SVGIG (reference sequence). The CDR3 runs to 14 residues. Deletions cut 4 bases from V and 4 bases from J, with 17 bases between. The CDR3 nucleotides read TGTGCCTGGAACAGGGCCCATGTTCCTTACGAGCAGTACTTC. Translation: CAWNRAHVPYEQYF.

V usage is TRBV5-6 and J usage is TRBJ1-4, with 11 positions matching TRBD1. This CDR3 comprises 16 residues. Germline V gene lookup returns CDR1 SGHDT and CDR2 YYEEEE. J was trimmed by 11 bases and V by 4 bases; bases with no gene match: 13. The CDR3 DNA is TGTGCCAGCAGCCATTATTCCGGGACAGGGGGTTGGAAACTGTTTTTT. Translation gives CASSHYSGTGGWKLFF.

This clone was observed a few times. This chain links TRBV6-4 with TRBJ2-5, with TRBD1 matching over 9 bases. Germline V gene lookup returns CDR1 MRHNA and CDR2 SNTAGT. The V gene end was trimmed by 2 bases and the J gene end by 5 bases; junction bases not matched to a gene: 6. The CDR3 is 15 residues long. CDR3 sequence: CASSDPGDRDETQYF. DNA for the CDR3: TGTGCCAGCAGTGACCCAGGGGACAGGGATGAGACCCAGTACTTC.

This clone was counted a few times. This sequence joins TRBV7-9 and TRBJ1-2, with 7 positions matching TRBD1. Germline CDR1 reads SEHNR; CDR2 reads FQNEAQ (reference sequence). The ends lost 4 bases at V and 8 bases at J; junction bases unmatched: 7. This CDR3 spans 13 amino acids. The CDR3 DNA reads TGTGCCAGCAGCTATGGACAGGATTGGGGCTACACCTTC. It codes for CASSYGQDWGYTF.

The rearrangement uses TRBV7-3 and TRBJ1-1; weak D call: TRBD1 (6 bases). Trimming removed 5 bases from V and 1 base from J, with 8 bases in between. CDR1 and CDR2 (germline): SGHTA, FQGTGA. The CDR3 is made up of 13 amino acids. CDR3 nucleotide sequence: TGTGCCAGCAGCCAGGACAGGAACACTGAAGCTTTCTTT. Encoded protein: CASSQDRNTEAFF.

V usage is TRBV7-6 and J usage is TRBJ1-1; no clear D. This CDR3 spans 13 amino acids. The V gene's germline CDR1 is SGHVS and CDR2 FNYEAQ. Between the trimmed V and J ends, which lost 4 bases and 3 bases, there was a span of 9 bases. This chain's CDR3 is CASSSRAYTEAFF. CDR3 in DNA: TGTGCCAGCAGCTCCAGAGCGTACACTGAAGCTTTCTTT.

The gene calls are TRBV19 and TRBJ1-1, with D unresolved. V lost 10 bases and J lost 4, with 19 bases in between. Germline CDR1 LNHDA, CDR2 SQIVND (reference sequence). This CDR3 contains 14 residues. The CDR3 sequence is CATPYLDSGTEAFF. Written as DNA, the CDR3 is TGTGCCACCCCTTACTTGGACTCGGGCACTGAAGCTTTCTTT.

The V gene is TRBV6-4, the J gene TRBJ1-4; 7 bases agree with TRBD1. The CDR3 covers 15 residues. Germline loops: CDR1 MRHNA, CDR2 SNTAGT. Trimming removed 6 bases from V and 3 bases from J; junction bases left unmatched: 7. The CDR3: CASRRGDSSNEKLFF. Written as DNA, the CDR3 is TGTGCCAGCAGACGTGGGGACAGTTCTAATGAAAAACTGTTTTTT.

V usage is TRBV9 and J usage is TRBJ2-7; TRBD2 matches at 11 bases. J was trimmed by 3 bases and V by 0 bases; bases with no gene match: 26. The CDR3 spans 23 residues. Germline V gives CDR1 SGDLS, CDR2 YYNGEE. The CDR3 nucleotides are TGTGCCAGCAGCGTAGCGGGGTTAGCGGGTAGAACTAGCGGGAGTTACTTTGGCTACGAGCAGTACTTC. Its protein product is CASSVAGLAGRTSGSYFGYEQYF.

V gene TRBV5-1 combines with J gene TRBJ2-5, with 7 nucleotides matching TRBD1. Germline loops: CDR1 SGHRS, CDR2 YFSETQ. V shed 7 bases and J 5 bases; nucleotides not matched to a gene: 8. The CDR3 consists of 13 residues. The CDR3 protein is CASSETGYETQYF. CDR3 DNA sequence: TGCGCCAGCTCAGAGACAGGGTATGAGACCCAGTACTTC.

The chain uses TRBV4-2 and TRBJ2-2; D is perhaps TRBD2 (5 bases). Trimming removed 0 bases from V and 2 bases from J, with 7 bases in between. The CDR3 has 15 residues. Germline CDR1 and CDR2: LGHNA and YNFKEQ. CDR3 sequence: CASSQDGSNTGELFF. In DNA form, the CDR3 reads TGTGCCAGCAGCCAAGATGGGAGTAACACCGGGGAGCTGTTTTTT.

The rearrangement links TRBV7-2 to TRBJ1-1; D is ambiguous. V was clipped by 4 bases and J by 2 bases, with 8 bases between them. The CDR3 extends over 13 amino acids. Germline values: CDR1 SGHTA, CDR2 FQGNSA. The CDR3 DNA sequence: TGTGCCAGCAGCTCATACTTAAACACTGAAGCTTTCTTT. Its translation is CASSSYLNTEAFF.

This clone has just a few counts. This rearrangement joins TRBV5-1 to TRBJ2-5, with 9 bases matching TRBD1. V shed 5 bases and J 2 bases; nucleotides not matched to a gene: 7. Germline assignment: CDR1 SGHRS and CDR2 YFSETQ. The CDR3 loop spans 15 amino acids. CDR3 nucleotides: TGCGCCAGCAGTCCCCGGGACAGGGCACAAGAGACCCAGTACTTC. Translation gives CASSPRDRAQETQYF. The variable domain in full, completed from reference TRBV5-1 and TRBJ2-5, reads KAGVTQTPRYLIKTRGQQVTLSCSPISGHRSVSWYQQTPGQGLQFLFEYFSETQRNKGNFPGRFSGRQFSNSRSEMNVSTLELGDSALYLCASSPRDRAQETQYFGPGTRLLVL.

The chain has TRBV19 and TRBJ1-6; 9 bases match TRBD1. There are 13 residues in the CDR3. Germline CDR1 reads LNHDA; CDR2 reads SQIVND (reference sequence). V lost 10 bases to trimming and J lost 10 bases; unmatched junction nucleotides: 8. As DNA, the CDR3 is TGTGCCACCCGGACAGGGGAATACTCACCCCTCCACTTT. Amino acid sequence: CATRTGEYSPLHF.

V and J are TRBV7-9 and TRBJ2-2; 8 nucleotides align to TRBD2. CDR3 length: 13 residues. V was pared by 6 bases and J by 5 bases, with 2 bases of the junction left unmatched. Germline V lookup: CDR1 SEHNR, CDR2 FQNEAQ (reference sequence). The chain's CDR3 is CASRPSGTGELFF. CDR3 in DNA: TGTGCCAGCAGGCCTAGCGGGACCGGGGAGCTGTTTTTT.

The J gene is TRBJ2-5, the V gene TRBV29-1; 7 nucleotides agree with TRBD1. The V segment lost 7 bases and the J segment 4 bases; nucleotides outside the gene matches: 18. Germline CDR1 reads SQVTM; CDR2 reads ANQGSEA. The CDR3 covers 16 residues. The CDR3 loop reads CSALRGGRQGRETQYF. CDR3 sequence (DNA): TGCAGCGCCCTCAGAGGGGGCCGACAGGGTCGAGAGACCCAGTACTTC.

The CDR3 bases are TGTGCCAGCAGCTTGGATGTGACAGGCGAATATTTCTATGGCTACACCTTC. As protein: CASSLDVTGEYFYGYTF. J is TRBJ1-2 and V is TRBV5-5, with a possible D match to TRBD1 (6 bases). With 0 bases removed from V and 4 bases from J, the gap between germline ends came to 19 bases. The germline V gene has CDR1 SGHKS and CDR2 YYEKEE (reference sequence). This CDR3 has 17 residues.

A few counts support this clone. The genes are TRBV6-5 and TRBJ1-1, with D possibly being TRBD1 (5 bases). Germline loops: CDR1 MNHEY, CDR2 SVGAGI. V lost 3 bases to trimming and J lost 0 bases, with 11 bases between them. CDR3 length: 15 amino acids. This chain's CDR3 is CASSYIGRVNTEAFF. The CDR3 nucleotides read TGTGCCAGCAGTTATATTGGCAGGGTGAACACTGAAGCTTTCTTT.

The genes are TRBV7-2 and TRBJ2-1; D uncertain. Trimming cost V 6 bases and J 2 bases, with 17 bases left between them. The CDR3 is made up of 16 amino acids. Germline-derived CDR1 and CDR2 are SGHTA and FQGNSA. The CDR3 reads CASRRSGRFPYNEQFF. In DNA form, the CDR3 reads TGTGCCAGCAGGAGAAGTGGTAGATTCCCCTACAATGAGCAGTTCTTC.